Listed here are 22 T cell receptor beta chains from one sample, sequenced in a study of T cells expressing NK-cell markers. TCRdb re-analyzed the 5' RACE reads; it lists each CDR3 protein once, without DNA. Recorded for this sample: about 260,000 distinct CDR3 sequences. Sequencing was carried out using blood T cells: a sorted CD56 or NKG2C T cell subset, CD4+ or CD8+ T cells, or bulk PBMC T cells (not recorded which). The receptors stem from a man aged 18 to 30 in good health.

V and J are TRBV3-1 and TRBJ2-3; TCRdb picks TRBD1, but there is no DNA to check that call. The CDR3 consists of 17 residues. In germline, CDR1 is LGHDT, CDR2 YNNKEL (reference sequence). CDR3 region: CASSPPWGALSTDTQYF.

This chain links TRBV7-9 with TRBJ2-1; TCRdb indicates TRBD1, and absent DNA this call remains unverified. The length of the CDR3 is 14 residues. CDR1 SEHNR and CDR2 FQNEAQ come from the germline V gene (reference sequence). The CDR3 reads CASSLGQDHNEQFF.

The chain uses TRBV25-1 and TRBJ1-4; TCRdb returns TRBD1, unconfirmable since there is no DNA. From germline, CDR1 is MGHDK and CDR2 SYGVNS. This CDR3 is 13 amino acids long. The CDR3 region is CASLGHINEKLFF.

V is TRBV18 and J is TRBJ2-6; TCRdb's assignment of TRBD1 cannot be checked, as there is no DNA. Germline values: CDR1 KGHSH, CDR2 LQKENI. The CDR3 consists of 17 residues. The CDR3: CASSPNDRSSGANVLTF.

The chain is built from TRBV11-3 and TRBJ2-1; checking the TCRdb D call of TRBD2 is not possible without DNA. This CDR3 has 15 residues. Germline CDR1 SGHNT, CDR2 YENEEA. CDR3 protein: CASSLEAGTYNEQFF.

The J gene is TRBJ2-2, the V gene TRBV9; TCRdb's D call of TRBD1 is untestable without DNA. Per the germline V gene, CDR1 is SGDLS and CDR2 is YYNGEE. The CDR3 totals 16 residues. Here the CDR3 reads CASSLTWGRDTGELFF.

The J gene is TRBJ2-5, the V gene TRBV11-2. CDR1 is SGHAT, CDR2 FQNNGV, per germline. CDR3 length equals 14 residues. CDR3 residues: CASSPLAGKETQYF.

This chain joins TRBV19 and TRBJ2-3. Per germline, CDR1 LNHDA and CDR2 SQIVND (reference sequence). There are 14 residues in the CDR3. CDR3 region: CASSIELATDTQYF.

The chain recombines TRBV7-3 with TRBJ1-3. The CDR3 totals 14 residues. Germline lookup yields CDR1 SGHTA and CDR2 FQGTGA. CDR3: CASSPSNSGNTIYF.

The chain couples TRBV7-6 to TRBJ2-7. CDR1 is SGHVS, CDR2 FNYEAQ, per germline. The CDR3 is 13 residues long. The CDR3 here is CASSLGGPYEQYF. Together with reference TRBV7-6 and TRBJ2-7, the CDR3 gives the full variable domain: GAGVSQSPRYKVTKRGQDVALRCDPISGHVSLYWYRQALGQGPEFLTYFNYEAQQDKSGLPNDRFSAERPEGSISTLTIQRTEQRDSAMYRCASSLGGPYEQYFGPGTRLTVT.

V usage is TRBV12-3 or TRBV12-4 and J usage is TRBJ2-2; TCRdb's D call, TRBD2, is unchecked because there is no DNA. This CDR3 contains 16 residues. The CDR3 sequence is CASSFRLAGVHGELFF.

The chain uses TRBV7-2 and TRBJ1-1; there is no DNA to check the TCRdb D call of TRBD1. This CDR3 contains 14 residues. Germline CDR1 and CDR2: SGHTA and FQGNSA. The CDR3 sequence: CASSLPGGGSEAFF.

The chain carries TRBV4-2 and TRBJ2-3. Germline assignment: CDR1 LGHNA and CDR2 YNFKEQ. The length of the CDR3 is 14 residues. The CDR3 region is CASSPPMRTDTQYF.

This chain uses TRBV5-1 with TRBJ2-1; TCRdb names TRBD1, which stays unverified in the absence of DNA. This CDR3 comprises 15 residues. Germline loops: CDR1 SGHRS, CDR2 YFSETQ. CDR3 residues: CASSPGQAIYNEQFF.

CDR3 residues: CATRVQGYNEQFF. V usage is TRBV10-3 and J usage is TRBJ2-1; absent DNA, TCRdb's TRBD1 call cannot be checked. The CDR3 is 13 residues long. Germline-derived CDR1 and CDR2 are ENHRY and SYGVKD.

The gene calls are TRBV19 and TRBJ1-2; lacking DNA, the TRBD1 call made by TCRdb goes unchecked. Germline values: CDR1 LNHDA, CDR2 SQIVND (reference sequence). The CDR3 is made up of 14 amino acids. CDR3 in amino acids: CATRQTQANYGYTF.

The chain carries TRBV12-3 or TRBV12-4 and TRBJ2-2; TCRdb designates TRBD1, a call that cannot be tested without DNA. CDR3 size: 19 residues. This chain's CDR3 is CASMNRGRGLAGVTGELFF.

This chain joins TRBV5-6 and TRBJ1-4. The CDR3 extends over 14 amino acids. Germline V gives CDR1 SGHDT, CDR2 YYEEEE. This CDR3 reads CASSLAGTNEKLFF.

The rearrangement uses TRBV29-1 and TRBJ2-3; the D gene TCRdb calls, TRBD1, cannot be checked with no DNA. Germline V gene data show CDR1 as SQVTM and CDR2 as ANQGSEA. The CDR3 length is 13 residues. CDR3 sequence: CSVGQGLPDTQYF.

V and J are TRBV11-2 and TRBJ2-3. The CDR3 covers 13 residues. From germline, CDR1 is SGHAT and CDR2 FQNNGV. The CDR3 here is CASSLERTDTQYF.

V is TRBV20-1 and J is TRBJ2-2; TCRdb's assignment of TRBD2 cannot be checked, as there is no DNA. The CDR3 totals 16 residues. Germline-derived CDR1 and CDR2 are DFQATT and SNEGSKA (reference sequence). This chain's CDR3 is CSARDRSGRHTGELFF.

The chain couples TRBV6-5 to TRBJ1-4. CDR3 size: 17 residues. Per germline, CDR1 MNHEY and CDR2 SVGAGI. The CDR3 protein is CASSYRRQFQTNEKLFF.